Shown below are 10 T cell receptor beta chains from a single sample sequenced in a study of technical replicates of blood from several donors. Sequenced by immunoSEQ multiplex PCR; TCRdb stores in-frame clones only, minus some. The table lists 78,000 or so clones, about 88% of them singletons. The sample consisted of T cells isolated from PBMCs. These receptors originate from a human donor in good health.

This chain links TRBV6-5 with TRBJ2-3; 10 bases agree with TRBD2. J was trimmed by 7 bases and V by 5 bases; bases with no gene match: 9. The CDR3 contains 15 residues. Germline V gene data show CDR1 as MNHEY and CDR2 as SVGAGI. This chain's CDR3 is CASSGLAAGMNTQYF. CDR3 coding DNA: TGTGCCAGCAGTGGACTAGCGGCTGGTATGAATACGCAGTATTTT.

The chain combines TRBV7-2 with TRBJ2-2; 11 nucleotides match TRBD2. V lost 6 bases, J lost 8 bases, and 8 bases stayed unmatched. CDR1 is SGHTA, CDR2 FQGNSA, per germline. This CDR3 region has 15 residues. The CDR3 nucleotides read TGTGCCAGCAGACCGGGACTAGCGGTCGTTGGGGAGCTGTTTTTT. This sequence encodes CASRPGLAVVGELFF.

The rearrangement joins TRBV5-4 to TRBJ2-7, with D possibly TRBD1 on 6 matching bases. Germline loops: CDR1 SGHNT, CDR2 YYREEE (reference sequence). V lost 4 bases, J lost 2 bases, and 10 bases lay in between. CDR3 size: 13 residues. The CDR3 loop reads CASSPQGTYEQYF. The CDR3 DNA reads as TGTGCCAGCAGCCCGCAGGGGACCTACGAGCAGTACTTC.

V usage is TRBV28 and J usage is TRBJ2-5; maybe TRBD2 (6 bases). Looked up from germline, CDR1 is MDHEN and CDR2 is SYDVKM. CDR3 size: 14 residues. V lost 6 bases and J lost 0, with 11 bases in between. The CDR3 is CASSPLAYQETQYF. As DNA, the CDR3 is TGTGCCAGCAGCCCTCTAGCGTACCAAGAGACCCAGTACTTC.

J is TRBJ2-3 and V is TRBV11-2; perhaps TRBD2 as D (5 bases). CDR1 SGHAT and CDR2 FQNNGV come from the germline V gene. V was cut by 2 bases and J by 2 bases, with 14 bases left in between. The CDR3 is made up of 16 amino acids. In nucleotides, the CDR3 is TGTGCCAGCAGCTTATTTCGGGGATCTTTCACAGATACGCAGTATTTT. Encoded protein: CASSLFRGSFTDTQYF.

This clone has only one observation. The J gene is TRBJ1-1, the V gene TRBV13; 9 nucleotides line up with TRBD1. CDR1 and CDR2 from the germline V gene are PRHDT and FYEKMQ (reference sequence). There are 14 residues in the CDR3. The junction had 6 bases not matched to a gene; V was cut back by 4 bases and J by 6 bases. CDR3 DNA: TGTGCCAGCAGCTCTTTTAGGGACAGGGCTGAAGCTTTCTTT. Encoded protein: CASSSFRDRAEAFF.

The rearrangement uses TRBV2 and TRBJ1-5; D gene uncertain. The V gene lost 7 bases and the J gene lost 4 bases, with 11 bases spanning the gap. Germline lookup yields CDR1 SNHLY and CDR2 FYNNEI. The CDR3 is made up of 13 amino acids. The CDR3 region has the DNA TGTGCCAGCACGGGGATCTGGAATCAGCCCCAGCATTTT. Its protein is CASTGIWNQPQHF.

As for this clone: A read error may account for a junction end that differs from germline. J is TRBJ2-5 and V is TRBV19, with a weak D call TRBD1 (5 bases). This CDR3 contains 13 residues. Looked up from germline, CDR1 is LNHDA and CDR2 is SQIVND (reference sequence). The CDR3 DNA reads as TGTGCCAGTAGTGTAGACAGCGAAGAGACCCAGTACTTC. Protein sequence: CASSVDSEETQYF.

The CDR3 region has the DNA TGTGCCAGCAGCCGAGTAGCGGCTCAGAGCTCCTACGAGCAGTACTTC. As protein: CASSRVAAQSSYEQYF. The chain employs TRBV4-2 and TRBJ2-7, with TRBD2 as a possible D gene (6 bases). The CDR3 length is 16 residues. Trimming cost V 4 bases and J 0 bases, with 16 bases left between them. Looked up from germline, CDR1 is LGHNA and CDR2 is YNFKEQ.

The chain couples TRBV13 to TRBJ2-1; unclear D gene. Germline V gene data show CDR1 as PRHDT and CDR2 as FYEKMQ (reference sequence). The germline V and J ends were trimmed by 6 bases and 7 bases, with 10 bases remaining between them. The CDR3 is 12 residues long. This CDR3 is CASRLNRNEQFF. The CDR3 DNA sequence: TGTGCCAGCAGACTAAACCGGAATGAGCAGTTCTTC.